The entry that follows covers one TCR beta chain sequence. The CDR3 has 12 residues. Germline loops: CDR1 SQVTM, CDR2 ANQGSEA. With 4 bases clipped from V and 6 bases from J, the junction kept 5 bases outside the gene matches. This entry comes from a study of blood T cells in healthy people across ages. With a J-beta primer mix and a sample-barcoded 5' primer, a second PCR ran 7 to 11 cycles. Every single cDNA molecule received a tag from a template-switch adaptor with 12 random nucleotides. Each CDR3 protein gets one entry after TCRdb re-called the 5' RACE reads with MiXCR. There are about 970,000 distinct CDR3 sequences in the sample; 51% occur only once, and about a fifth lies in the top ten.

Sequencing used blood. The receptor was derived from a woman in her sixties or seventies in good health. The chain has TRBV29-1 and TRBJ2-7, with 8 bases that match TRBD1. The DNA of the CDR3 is TGCAGCGTTGGGACAGGGATCGGCGAGCAGTACTTC. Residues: CSVGTGIGEQYF.